A single sample is the source of the 4 T cell receptor beta chains below, sequenced in a study of cytomegalovirus exposure and HLA in healthy donors. PCR amplification relied on 60 Vbeta primers (plus 13 Jbeta primers). This table comes from immunoSEQ multiplex PCR, and its TCRdb copy is limited to in-frame clones, with some not included. This sample has 150,000 to 160,000 clones, with 80% found just once. Sequencing was done on a sample of PBMCs. The receptors shown here come from a middle-aged woman in good health and CMV-seropositive.

The chain employs TRBV28 and TRBJ2-5, with TRBD1 matching 10 bases. The J call may be mistaken, given a closer DNA end match to TRBJ2-7. The CDR3 is 14 residues long. Germline assignment: CDR1 MDHEN and CDR2 SYDVKM. CDR3 DNA: TGTGCCAGCATGGGGACAGGGGAGCCCTACGAGCAGTACTTC. It yields the protein CASMGTGEPYEQYF.

The rearrangement links TRBV7-8 to TRBJ2-7; 8 positions agree with TRBD2. The CDR3 is 15 amino acids. J lost 2 bases, V lost 0 bases, and 3 bases had no gene match. CDR1 and CDR2 (germline): SGHVS, FQNEAQ. CDR3 coding DNA: TGTGCCAGCAGCTTAGCCGTAGCGGGGACCTACGAGCAGTACTTC. This encodes CASSLAVAGTYEQYF.

The CDR3 here is CASRRTSGISYNEQFF. CDR3 nucleotides: TGTGCCAGCAGACGGACTAGCGGGATCTCCTACAATGAGCAGTTCTTC. The chain combines TRBV2 with TRBJ2-1; TRBD2 aligns across 12 bases. The CDR3 covers 16 residues. Germline assignment: CDR1 SNHLY and CDR2 FYNNEI. V lost 6 bases to trimming and J lost 0 bases; unmatched junction nucleotides: 3.

The chain is built from TRBV27 and TRBJ1-1; D uncertain. The CDR3 is made up of 14 amino acids. Trimming removed 7 bases from V and 4 bases from J, with 16 bases in between. Germline V gene sequence: CDR1 MNHEY, CDR2 SMNVEV (reference sequence). The CDR3 coding sequence is TGTGCCAGCACCCGCTCGGGTCTCGGCACTGAAGCTTTCTTT. It is translated as CASTRSGLGTEAFF.